This paragraph reports one T cell receptor (beta chain). Its antigen is undetermined. At the DNA level, this CDR3 is encoded by other sequences in the same sample as well. The entry originates in a study of regulatory dendritic cells for organ transplantation. Memory T cells were CD45RO+, naive were CD45RA+, sorted by FACS. Germline assignment: CDR1 SGHAT and CDR2 FQNNGV. With 0 bases removed from V and 1 base from J, the gap between germline ends came to 3 bases. The CDR3 spans 13 residues. Overall study findings and caveats: Naive CD4+ and CD8+ repertoires were highly diverse; memory CD8+ was most oligoclonal.

Some clones are missing from TCRdb's copy, which holds only in-frame ones; the method was immunoSEQ multiplex PCR. The data hold 25,000 to 35,000 clones, with roughly 85% observed a single time. The clonotype comes from a human donor in good health. The chain links TRBV11-2 to TRBJ1-1; no definite D call. What was sequenced was memory CD4+ T cells from blood. As for subset: CD45RO+ memory T cells. The CDR3 here is CASSLEGNTEAFF. The CDR3 DNA follows: TGTGCCAGCAGCTTAGAAGGGAACACTGAAGCTTTCTTT.